The present entry profiles one T cell receptor (beta chain) with its context. In the authors' workflow: Estimated nucleated cell counts came from reference gene primer amplification. Sequenced by immunoSEQ multiplex PCR; TCRdb stores in-frame clones only, minus some. V and J calls and clone size are copied from that table; D and trimming were computed from the DNA. The sample carries around 200,000 clones, 83% recorded once. These data are taken from a study of blood T cell repertoires in COVID-19. Study overall: Researchers got acute and convalescent COVID-19 samples from the United States, Italy and Spain. From T cells, B-cell-depleted T cells, or PBMCs came the material, which was cDNA or gDNA.

This CDR3 spans 13 amino acids. Germline V gene data show CDR1 as KGHDR and CDR2 as SFDVKD. V was clipped by 3 bases and J by 4 bases; unmatched bases: 1. The chain combines TRBV24-1 with TRBJ2-7; 8 nucleotides line up with TRBD1. This clonotype originated in a woman in her thirties or forties with active or convalescent COVID-19. The sample consisted of peripheral blood. In nucleotides, the CDR3 is TGTGCCACCAGTGATCAGGGGGCTTACGAGCAGTACTTC. Its translation: CATSDQGAYEQYF.